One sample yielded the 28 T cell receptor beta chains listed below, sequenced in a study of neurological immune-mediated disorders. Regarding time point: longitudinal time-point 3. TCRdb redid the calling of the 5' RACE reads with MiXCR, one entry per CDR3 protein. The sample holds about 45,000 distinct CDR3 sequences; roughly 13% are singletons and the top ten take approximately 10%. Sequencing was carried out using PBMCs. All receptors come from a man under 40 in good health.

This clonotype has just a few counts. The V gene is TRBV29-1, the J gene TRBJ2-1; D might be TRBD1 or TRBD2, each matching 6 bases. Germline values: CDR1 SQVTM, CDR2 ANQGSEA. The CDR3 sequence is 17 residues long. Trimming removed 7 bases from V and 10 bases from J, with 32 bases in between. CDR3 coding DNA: TGCAGCGCCAAGATGGGGGGCTTTATAGACTCTACTAACGAGCAGTTCTTC. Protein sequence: CSAKMGGFIDSTNEQFF.

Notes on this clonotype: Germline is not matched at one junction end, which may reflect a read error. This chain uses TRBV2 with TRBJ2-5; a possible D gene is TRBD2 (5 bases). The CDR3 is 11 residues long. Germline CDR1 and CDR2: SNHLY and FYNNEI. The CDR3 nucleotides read TGTGCCAGCATTTGGTGGGAGACACAGTACTTC. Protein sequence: CASIWWETQYF. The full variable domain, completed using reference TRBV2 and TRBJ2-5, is EPEVTQTPSHQVTQMGQEVILRCVPISNHLYFYWYRQILGQKVEFLVSFYNNEISEKSEIFDDQFSVERPDGSNFTLKIRSTKLEDSAMYFCASIWWETQYFGPGTRLLVL.

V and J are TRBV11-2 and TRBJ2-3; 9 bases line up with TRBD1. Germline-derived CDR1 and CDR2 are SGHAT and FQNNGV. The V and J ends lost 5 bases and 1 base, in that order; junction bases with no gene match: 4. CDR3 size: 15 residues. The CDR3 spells CASSRTGGGTDTQYF. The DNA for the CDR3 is TGTGCCAGCAGCCGAACAGGGGGCGGCACAGATACGCAGTATTTT.

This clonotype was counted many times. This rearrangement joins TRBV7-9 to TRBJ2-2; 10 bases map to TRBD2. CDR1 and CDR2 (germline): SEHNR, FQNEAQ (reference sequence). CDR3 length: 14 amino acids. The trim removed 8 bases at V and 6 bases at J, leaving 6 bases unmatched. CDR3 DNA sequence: TGTGCCAGCTCAGCGGGAGGGTTTGCCGGGGAGCTGTTTTTT. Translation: CASSAGGFAGELFF.

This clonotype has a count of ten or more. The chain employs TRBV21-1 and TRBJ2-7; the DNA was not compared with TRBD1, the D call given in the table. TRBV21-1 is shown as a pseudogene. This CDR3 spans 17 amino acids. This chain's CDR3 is CASSNRGVDRIFYEQYF. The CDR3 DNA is TGTGCCAGCAGCAACCGAGGGGTGGACAGGATTTTCTACGAGCAGTACTTC.

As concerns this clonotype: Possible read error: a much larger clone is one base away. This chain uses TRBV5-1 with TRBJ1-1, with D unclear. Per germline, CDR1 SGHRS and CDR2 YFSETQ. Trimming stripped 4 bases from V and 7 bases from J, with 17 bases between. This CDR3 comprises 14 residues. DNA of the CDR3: TGCGCCAGCAGCCCGCTACAGATTCTCATTGAAGCTTTCTTT. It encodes CASSPLQILIEAFF.

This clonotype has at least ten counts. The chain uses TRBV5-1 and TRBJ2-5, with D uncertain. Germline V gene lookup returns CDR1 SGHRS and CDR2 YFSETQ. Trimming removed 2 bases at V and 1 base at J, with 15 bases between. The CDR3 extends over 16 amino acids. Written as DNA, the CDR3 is TGCGCCAGCAGCTTAACCAGCCTTGTAGCCCAAGAGACCCAGTACTTC. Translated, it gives CASSLTSLVAQETQYF.

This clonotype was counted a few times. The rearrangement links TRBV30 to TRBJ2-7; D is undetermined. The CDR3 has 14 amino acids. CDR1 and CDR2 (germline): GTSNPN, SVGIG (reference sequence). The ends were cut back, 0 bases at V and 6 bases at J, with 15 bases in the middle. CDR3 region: CAWSVGSSGLEQYF. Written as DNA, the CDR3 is TGTGCCTGGAGTGTGGGATCCTCGGGTCTCGAGCAGTACTTC.

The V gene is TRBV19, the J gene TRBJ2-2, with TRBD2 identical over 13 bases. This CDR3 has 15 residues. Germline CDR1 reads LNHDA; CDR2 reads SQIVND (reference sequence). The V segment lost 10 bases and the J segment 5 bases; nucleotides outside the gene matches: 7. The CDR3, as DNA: TGTGCCACTAGACCGGGACTAGCGGGGACCGGGGAGCTGTTTTTT. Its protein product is CATRPGLAGTGELFF.

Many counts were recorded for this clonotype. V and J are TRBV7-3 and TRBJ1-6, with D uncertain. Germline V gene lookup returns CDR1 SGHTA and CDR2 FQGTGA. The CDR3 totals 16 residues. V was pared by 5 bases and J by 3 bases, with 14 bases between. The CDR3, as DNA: TGTGCCAGCAGCACAGACGGACGGAGCTATAATTCACCCCTCCACTTT. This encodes CASSTDGRSYNSPLHF.

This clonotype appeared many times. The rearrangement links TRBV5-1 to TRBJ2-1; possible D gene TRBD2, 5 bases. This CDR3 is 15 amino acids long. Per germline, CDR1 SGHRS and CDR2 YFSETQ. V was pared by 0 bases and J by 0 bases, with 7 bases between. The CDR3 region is CASSLVAGSYNEQFF. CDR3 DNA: TGCGCCAGCAGCTTGGTGGCGGGCTCCTACAATGAGCAGTTCTTC.

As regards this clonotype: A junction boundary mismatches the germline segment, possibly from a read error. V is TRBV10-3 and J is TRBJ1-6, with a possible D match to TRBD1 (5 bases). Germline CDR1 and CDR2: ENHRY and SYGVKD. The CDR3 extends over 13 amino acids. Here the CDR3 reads CAISGDFNSPLHF. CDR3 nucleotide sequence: TGTGCCATCAGCGGGGACTTCAATTCACCACTCCACTTT.

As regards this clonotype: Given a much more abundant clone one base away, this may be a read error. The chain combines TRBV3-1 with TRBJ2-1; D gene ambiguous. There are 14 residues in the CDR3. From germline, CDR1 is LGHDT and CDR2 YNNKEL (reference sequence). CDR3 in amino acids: CVSSQESSYNEQFF. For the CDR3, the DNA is TGTGTCAGCAGCCAAGAGAGCTCCTACAATGAGCAGTTCTTC.

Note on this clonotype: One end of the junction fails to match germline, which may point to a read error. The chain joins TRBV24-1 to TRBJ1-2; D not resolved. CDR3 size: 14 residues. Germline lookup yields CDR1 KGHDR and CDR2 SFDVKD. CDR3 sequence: CATSDPYGGYGYTF. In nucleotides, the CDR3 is TGTGCCACCAGTGATCCGTACGGAGGCTATGGGTACACCTTC.

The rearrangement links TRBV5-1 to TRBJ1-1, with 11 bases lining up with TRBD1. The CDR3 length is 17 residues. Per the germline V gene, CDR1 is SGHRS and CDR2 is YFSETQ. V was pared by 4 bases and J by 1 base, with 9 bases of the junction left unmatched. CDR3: CASSRGQGGSQNTEAFF. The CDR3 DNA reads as TGCGCCAGCAGCAGGGGACAGGGGGGAAGCCAGAACACTGAAGCTTTCTTT.

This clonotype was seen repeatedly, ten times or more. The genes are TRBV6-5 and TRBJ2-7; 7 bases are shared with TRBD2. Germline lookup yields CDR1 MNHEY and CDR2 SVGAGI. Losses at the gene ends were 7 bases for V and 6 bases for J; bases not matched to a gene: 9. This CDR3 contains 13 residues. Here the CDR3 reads CASIAAGEVEQYF. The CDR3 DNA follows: TGTGCCAGCATCGCGGCGGGAGAGGTCGAGCAGTACTTC.

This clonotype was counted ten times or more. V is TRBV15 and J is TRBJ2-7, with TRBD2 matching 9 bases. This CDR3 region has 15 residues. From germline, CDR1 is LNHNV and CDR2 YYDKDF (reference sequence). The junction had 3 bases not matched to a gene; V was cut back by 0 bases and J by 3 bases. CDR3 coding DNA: TGTGCCACCAGCAGAGATCTGACTAGCGGCTACGAGCAGTACTTC. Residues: CATSRDLTSGYEQYF.

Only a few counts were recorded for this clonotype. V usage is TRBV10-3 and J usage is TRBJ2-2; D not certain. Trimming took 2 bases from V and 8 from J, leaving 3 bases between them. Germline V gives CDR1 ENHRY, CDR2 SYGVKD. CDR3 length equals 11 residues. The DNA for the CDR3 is TGTGCCATCAGTGAGCCAGGGGAGCTGTTTTTT. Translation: CAISEPGELFF.

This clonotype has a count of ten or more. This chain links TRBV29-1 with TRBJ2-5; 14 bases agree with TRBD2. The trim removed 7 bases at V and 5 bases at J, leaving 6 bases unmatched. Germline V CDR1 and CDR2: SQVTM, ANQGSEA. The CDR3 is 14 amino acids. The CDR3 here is CSAGTSGRGETQYF. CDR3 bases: TGCAGCGCCGGGACTAGCGGGAGAGGCGAGACCCAGTACTTC.

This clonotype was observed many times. The CDR3 nucleotides read TGCGCCAGCAGCGGACCGGGACAGGGCACCGGGGAGCTGTTTTTT. Protein product: CASSGPGQGTGELFF. V gene TRBV5-1 combines with J gene TRBJ2-2, with 9 bases fitting TRBD1. Germline V gene data show CDR1 as SGHRS and CDR2 as YFSETQ. The CDR3 totals 15 residues. V dropped 4 bases and J dropped 4; count of bases not matched to a gene: 5.

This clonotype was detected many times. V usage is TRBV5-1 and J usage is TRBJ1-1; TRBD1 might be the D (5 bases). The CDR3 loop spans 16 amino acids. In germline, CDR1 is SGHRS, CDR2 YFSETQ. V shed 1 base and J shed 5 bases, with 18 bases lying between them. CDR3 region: CASSLWGNTLPTEAFF. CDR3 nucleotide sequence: TGCGCCAGCAGCTTGTGGGGGAATACACTGCCAACTGAAGCTTTCTTT.

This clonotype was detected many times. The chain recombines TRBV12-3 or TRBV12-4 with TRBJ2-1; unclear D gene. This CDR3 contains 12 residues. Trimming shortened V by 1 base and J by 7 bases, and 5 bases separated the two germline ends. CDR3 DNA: TGTGCCAGCAGTTTAGTTTTTAATGAGCAGTTCTTC. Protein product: CASSLVFNEQFF.

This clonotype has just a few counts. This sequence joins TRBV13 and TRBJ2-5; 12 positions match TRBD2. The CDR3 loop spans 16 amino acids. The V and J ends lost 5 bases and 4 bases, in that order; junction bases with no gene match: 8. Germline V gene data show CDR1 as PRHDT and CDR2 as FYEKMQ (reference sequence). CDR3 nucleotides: TGTGCCAGCAGCCTCATGGGACTAGCGGGTCGAGAGACCCAGTACTTC. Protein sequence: CASSLMGLAGRETQYF.

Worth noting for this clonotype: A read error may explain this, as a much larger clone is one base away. DNA of the CDR3: TGTGCCAGCAGCTTAACTTGGGACATAAACAATGAGCAGTTCTTC. Its translation is CASSLTWDINNEQFF. The chain recombines TRBV7-3 with TRBJ2-1; a weak D match, TRBD1 (6 bases). The CDR3 is 15 residues long. Trimming stripped 0 bases from V and 5 bases from J, with 11 bases between. Germline CDR1 is SGHTA and CDR2 is FQGTGA.

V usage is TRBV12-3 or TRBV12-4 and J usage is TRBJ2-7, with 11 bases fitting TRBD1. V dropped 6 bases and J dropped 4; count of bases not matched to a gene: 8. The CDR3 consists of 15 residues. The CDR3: CASSPPGTGGYEQYF. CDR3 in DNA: TGTGCCAGCAGCCCACCCGGGACAGGGGGATACGAGCAGTACTTC.

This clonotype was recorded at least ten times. Here the CDR3 reads CASSFSRGSYEQYF. The CDR3, as DNA: TGTGCCAGCAGTTTTTCAAGGGGGTCCTACGAGCAGTACTTC. The chain uses TRBV27 and TRBJ2-7; possible D gene TRBD1, 6 bases. V dropped 3 bases and J dropped 1 base, with 10 bases sitting between them. The CDR3 runs to 14 residues. The germline V gene has CDR1 MNHEY and CDR2 SMNVEV (reference sequence).

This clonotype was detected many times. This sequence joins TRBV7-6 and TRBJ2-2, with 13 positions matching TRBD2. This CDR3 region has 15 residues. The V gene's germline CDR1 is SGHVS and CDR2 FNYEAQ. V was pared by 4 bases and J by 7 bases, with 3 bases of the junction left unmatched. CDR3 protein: CASSWTSGRRGELFF. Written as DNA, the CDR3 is TGTGCCAGCAGCTGGACTAGCGGGAGACGCGGGGAGCTGTTTTTT.

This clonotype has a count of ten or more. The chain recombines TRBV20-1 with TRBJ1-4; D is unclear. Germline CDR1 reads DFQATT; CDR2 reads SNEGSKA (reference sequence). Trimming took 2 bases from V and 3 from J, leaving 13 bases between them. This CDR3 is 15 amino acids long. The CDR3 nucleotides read TGCAGTGCTAGAACGAAGGGCGGGGCTAATGAAAAACTGTTTTTT. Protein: CSARTKGGANEKLFF.